The 11 T cell receptor beta chains reported below all come from one sample, sequenced in a study of beta chain features in type 1 diabetes. TCRB transcripts that were expressed got sequenced, as all of the isolated RNA had been reverse transcribed. The data were produced by immunoSEQ multiplex PCR, yet TCRdb's version contains in-frame clones alone and is incomplete. This table has around 140,000 clones, about 10% appearing once. Sample: naive CD4+ T cells from blood. Receptors originate from a man younger than 30 in good health.

This clone was seen once. The chain combines TRBV29-1 with TRBJ2-7, with D tentatively TRBD1 (6 bases). Trimming left V 2 bases short and J 2 bases short, with 10 bases between. Germline CDR1 SQVTM, CDR2 ANQGSEA. This CDR3 region has 13 residues. DNA for the CDR3: TGCAGCGTTGAATTGGGGGCGGCCTACGAGCAGTACTTC. Its protein is CSVELGAAYEQYF.

This clone was recorded a few times. The V gene is TRBV5-6, the J gene TRBJ2-5, with D possibly TRBD1 on 5 matching bases. V lost 4 bases and J lost 5, with 15 bases in between. The V gene's germline CDR1 is SGHDT and CDR2 YYEEEE. The CDR3 runs to 14 residues. CDR3 nucleotide sequence: TGTGCCAGCAGCCGGTTAGGGGTAAGGGAGACCCAGTACTTC. The encoded protein is CASSRLGVRETQYF.

The chain couples TRBV19 to TRBJ1-5; TRBD1 aligns across 7 bases. J was trimmed by 1 base and V by 5 bases; bases with no gene match: 5. The CDR3 covers 15 residues. Germline V gene data show CDR1 as LNHDA and CDR2 as SQIVND (reference sequence). DNA for the CDR3: TGTGCCAGTAGTCCGGGACAGAAGAGCAATCAGCCCCAGCATTTT. Residues: CASSPGQKSNQPQHF.

CDR3 sequence: CASSLGREEKLFF. The CDR3 DNA follows: TGTGCCAGCAGTTTGGGGCGGGAGGAAAAACTGTTTTTT. The gene calls are TRBV28 and TRBJ1-4, with D perhaps matching TRBD1 (5 bases). CDR1 is MDHEN and CDR2 is SYDVKM in the germline V gene. V was shortened by 3 bases and J by 8 bases, with 10 bases between the two germline ends. This CDR3 is 13 amino acids long.

The chain carries TRBV10-3 and TRBJ2-4, with TRBD2 as a possible D gene (7 bases). The CDR3 runs to 14 residues. Germline CDR1 and CDR2: ENHRY and SYGVKD. Trimming shortened V by 0 bases and J by 8 bases, and 11 bases separated the two germline ends. The CDR3 reads CAISESKGGDIQYF. DNA of the CDR3: TGTGCCATCAGTGAGTCGAAAGGGGGGGACATTCAGTACTTC.

This clone has just a few counts. V is TRBV7-2 and J is TRBJ2-3; 14 nucleotides agree with TRBD2. V trimming: 5 bases; J trimming: 6 bases; junction bases outside the gene matches: 7. Germline assignment: CDR1 SGHTA and CDR2 FQGNSA. The CDR3 consists of 16 residues. CDR3 protein: CASSAGLAGAGDTQYF. Written as DNA, the CDR3 is TGTGCCAGCAGCGCGGGACTAGCGGGGGCAGGGGATACGCAGTATTTT.

This chain joins TRBV5-1 and TRBJ2-3; 8 nucleotides align to TRBD2. V dropped 3 bases and J dropped 6; count of bases not matched to a gene: 9. CDR1 SGHRS and CDR2 YFSETQ come from the germline V gene. The CDR3 is 15 amino acids. CDR3 sequence (DNA): TGCGCCAGCAGCTCGGGTAGCGGGGAAGTGGATACGCAGTATTTT. The encoded protein is CASSSGSGEVDTQYF.

The chain joins TRBV7-2 to TRBJ2-1, with a possible D match to TRBD2 (6 bases). V shed 2 bases and J shed 1 base, with 15 bases lying between them. The germline V gene has CDR1 SGHTA and CDR2 FQGNSA. There are 17 residues in the CDR3. The CDR3 region is CASSLNRGTFSYNEQFF. For the CDR3, the DNA is TGTGCCAGCAGCTTAAACCGTGGGACTTTTTCCTACAATGAGCAGTTCTTC.

This clone was seen a few times. V usage is TRBV7-8 and J usage is TRBJ2-2; 10 bases are shared with TRBD2. CDR1 is SGHVS, CDR2 FQNEAQ, per germline. This CDR3 is built from 18 residues. The V segment lost 2 bases and the J segment 0 bases; nucleotides outside the gene matches: 6. CDR3 loop: CASSLYASGGPNTGELFF. The CDR3 DNA sequence: TGTGCCAGCAGCTTATATGCTAGCGGGGGACCGAACACCGGGGAGCTGTTTTTT.

This chain uses TRBV19 with TRBJ1-5; D remains unclear. With 3 bases removed from V and 5 bases from J, the gap between germline ends came to 14 bases. The CDR3 sequence is 15 residues long. Per the germline V gene, CDR1 is LNHDA and CDR2 is SQIVND (reference sequence). CDR3 in amino acids: CASSITASPYQPQHF. In nucleotides, the CDR3 is TGTGCCAGTAGTATTACAGCTTCGCCATATCAGCCCCAGCATTTT.

V is TRBV5-1 and J is TRBJ2-2, with 10 bases lining up with TRBD1. Germline-derived CDR1 and CDR2 are SGHRS and YFSETQ. Trimming took 9 bases from V and 2 from J; bases not matched to a gene: 4. The CDR3 loop spans 14 amino acids. CDR3 protein: CATKTGGNTGELFF. The CDR3 DNA reads as TGCGCCACGAAGACAGGGGGCAACACCGGGGAGCTGTTTTTT.